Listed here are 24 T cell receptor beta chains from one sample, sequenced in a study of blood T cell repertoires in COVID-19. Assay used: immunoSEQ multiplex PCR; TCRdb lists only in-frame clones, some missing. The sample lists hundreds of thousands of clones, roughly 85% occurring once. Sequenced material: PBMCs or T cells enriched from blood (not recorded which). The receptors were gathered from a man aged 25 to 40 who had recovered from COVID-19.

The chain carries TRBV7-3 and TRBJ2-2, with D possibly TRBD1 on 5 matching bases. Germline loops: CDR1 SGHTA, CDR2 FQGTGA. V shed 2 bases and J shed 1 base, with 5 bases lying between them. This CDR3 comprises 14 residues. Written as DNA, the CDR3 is TGTGCCAGCAGCTTAGGACAGAACACCGGGGAGCTGTTTTTT. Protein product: CASSLGQNTGELFF.

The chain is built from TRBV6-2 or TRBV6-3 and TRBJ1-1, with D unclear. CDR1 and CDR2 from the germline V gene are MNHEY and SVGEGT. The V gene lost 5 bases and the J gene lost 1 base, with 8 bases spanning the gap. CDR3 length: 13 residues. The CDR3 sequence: CASSQNRNTEAFF. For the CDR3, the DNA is TGTGCCAGCAGTCAGAACAGGAACACTGAAGCTTTCTTT.

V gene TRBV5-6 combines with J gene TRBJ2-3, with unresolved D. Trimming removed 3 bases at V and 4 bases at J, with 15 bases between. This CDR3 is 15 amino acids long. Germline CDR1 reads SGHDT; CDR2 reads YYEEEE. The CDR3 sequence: CASSSQFRSADTQYF. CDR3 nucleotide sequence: TGTGCCAGCAGCTCCCAATTCAGATCCGCAGATACGCAGTATTTT.

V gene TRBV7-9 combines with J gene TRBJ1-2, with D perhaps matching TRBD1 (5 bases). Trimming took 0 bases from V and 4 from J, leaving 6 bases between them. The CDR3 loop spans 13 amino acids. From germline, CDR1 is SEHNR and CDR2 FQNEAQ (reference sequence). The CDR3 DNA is TGTGCCAGCAGCTTAGCGGGGGGCTATGGCTACACCTTC. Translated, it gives CASSLAGGYGYTF.

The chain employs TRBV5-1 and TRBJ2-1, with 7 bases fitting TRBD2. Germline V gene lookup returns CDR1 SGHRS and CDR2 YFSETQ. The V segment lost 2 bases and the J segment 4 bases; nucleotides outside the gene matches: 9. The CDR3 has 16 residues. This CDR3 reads CASSLVGTTGYNEQFF. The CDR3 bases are TGCGCCAGCAGCTTAGTGGGGACTACAGGATACAATGAGCAGTTCTTC.

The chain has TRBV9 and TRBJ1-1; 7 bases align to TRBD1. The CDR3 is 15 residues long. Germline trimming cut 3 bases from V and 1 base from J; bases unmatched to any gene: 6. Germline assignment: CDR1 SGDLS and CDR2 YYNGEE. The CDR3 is CASSATGRSNTEAFF. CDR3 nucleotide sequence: TGTGCCAGCAGCGCGACAGGGAGATCGAACACTGAAGCTTTCTTT.

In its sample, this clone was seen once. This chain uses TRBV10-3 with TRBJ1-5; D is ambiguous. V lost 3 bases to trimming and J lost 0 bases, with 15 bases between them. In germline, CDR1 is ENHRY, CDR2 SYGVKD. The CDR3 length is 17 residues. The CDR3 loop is CAISEGALAISNQPQHF. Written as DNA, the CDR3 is TGTGCCATCAGTGAAGGCGCACTAGCTATTAGCAATCAGCCCCAGCATTTT.

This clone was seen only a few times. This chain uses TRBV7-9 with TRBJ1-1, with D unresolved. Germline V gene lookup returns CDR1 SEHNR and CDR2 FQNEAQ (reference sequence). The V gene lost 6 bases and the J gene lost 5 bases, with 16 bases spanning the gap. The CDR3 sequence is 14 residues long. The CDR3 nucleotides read TGTGCCAGCAGACACACTAACGGGAGAACTGAAGCTTTCTTT. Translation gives CASRHTNGRTEAFF. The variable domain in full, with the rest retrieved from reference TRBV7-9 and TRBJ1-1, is DTGVSQNPRHKITKRGQNVTFRCDPISEHNRLYWYRQTLGQGPEFLTYFQNEAQLEKSRLLSDRFSAERPKGSFSTLEIQRTEQGDSAMYLCASRHTNGRTEAFFGQGTRLTVV.

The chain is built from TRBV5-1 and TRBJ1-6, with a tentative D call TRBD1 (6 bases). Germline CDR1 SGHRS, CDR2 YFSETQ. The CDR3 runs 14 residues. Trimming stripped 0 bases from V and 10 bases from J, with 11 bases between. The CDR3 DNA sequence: TGCGCCAGCAGCTTGGGACAGGTTTTGTCACCCCTCCACTTT. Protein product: CASSLGQVLSPLHF.

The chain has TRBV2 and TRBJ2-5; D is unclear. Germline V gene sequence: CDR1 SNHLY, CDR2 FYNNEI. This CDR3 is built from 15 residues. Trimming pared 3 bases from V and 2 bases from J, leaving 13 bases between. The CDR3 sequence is CASSEQAREQETQYF. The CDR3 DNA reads TGTGCCAGCAGTGAGCAGGCCAGAGAGCAAGAGACCCAGTACTTC.

Here the CDR3 DNA reads TGTGCCAGCAGTACGGCAGGGGGCAACACTGAAGCTTTCTTT. Translated, it gives CASSTAGGNTEAFF. The rearrangement uses TRBV6-2 or TRBV6-3 and TRBJ1-1, with 8 bases fitting TRBD1. Losses at the gene ends were 5 bases for V and 2 bases for J; bases not matched to a gene: 4. The CDR3 length is 14 residues. CDR1 MNHEY and CDR2 SVGEGT come from the germline V gene.

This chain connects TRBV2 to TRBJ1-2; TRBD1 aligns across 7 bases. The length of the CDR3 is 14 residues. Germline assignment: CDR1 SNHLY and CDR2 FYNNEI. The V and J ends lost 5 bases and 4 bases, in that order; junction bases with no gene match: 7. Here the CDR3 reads CASSTADRAYGYTF. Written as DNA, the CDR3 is TGTGCCAGCAGTACCGCAGACAGGGCCTATGGCTACACCTTC.

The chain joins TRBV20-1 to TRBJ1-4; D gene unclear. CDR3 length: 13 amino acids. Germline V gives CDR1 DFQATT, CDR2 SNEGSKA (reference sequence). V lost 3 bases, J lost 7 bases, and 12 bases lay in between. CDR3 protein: CSASSGLGEKLFF. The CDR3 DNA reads TGCAGTGCTAGTTCGGGTCTTGGTGAAAAACTGTTTTTT.

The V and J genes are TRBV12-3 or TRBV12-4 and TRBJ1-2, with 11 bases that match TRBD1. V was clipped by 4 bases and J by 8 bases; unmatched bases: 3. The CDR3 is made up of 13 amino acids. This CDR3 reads CASSWDRGSGYTF. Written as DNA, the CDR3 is TGTGCCAGCAGTTGGGACAGGGGGAGCGGCTACACCTTC.

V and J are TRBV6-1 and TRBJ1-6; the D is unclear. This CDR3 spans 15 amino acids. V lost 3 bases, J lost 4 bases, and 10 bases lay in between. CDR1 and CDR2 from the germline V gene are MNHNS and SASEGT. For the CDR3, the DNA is TGTGCCAGCAGTGATCGAGCACGGTATAATTCACCCCTCCACTTT. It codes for CASSDRARYNSPLHF.

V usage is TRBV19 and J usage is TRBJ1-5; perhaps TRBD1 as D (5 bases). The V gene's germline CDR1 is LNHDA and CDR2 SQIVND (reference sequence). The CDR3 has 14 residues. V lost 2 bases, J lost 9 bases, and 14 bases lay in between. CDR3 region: CASSITGGDRPQHF. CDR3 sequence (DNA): TGTGCCAGTAGTATAACAGGCGGCGATCGGCCCCAGCATTTT.

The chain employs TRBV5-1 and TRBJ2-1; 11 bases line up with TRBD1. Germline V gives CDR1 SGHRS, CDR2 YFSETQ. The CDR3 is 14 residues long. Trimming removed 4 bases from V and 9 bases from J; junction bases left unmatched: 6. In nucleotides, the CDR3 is TGCGCCAGCAGCCCCCGGACAGGGGGCGTTGAGCAGTTCTTC. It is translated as CASSPRTGGVEQFF.

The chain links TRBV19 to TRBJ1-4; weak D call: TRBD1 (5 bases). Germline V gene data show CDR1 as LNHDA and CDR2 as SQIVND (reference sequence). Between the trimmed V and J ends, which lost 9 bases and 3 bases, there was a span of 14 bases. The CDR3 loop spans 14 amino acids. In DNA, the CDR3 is TGTGCCAGCTTACAGGCGGGGGCTAATGAAAAACTGTTTTTT. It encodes CASLQAGANEKLFF. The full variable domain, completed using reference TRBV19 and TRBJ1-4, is DGGITQSPKYLFRKEGQNVTLSCEQNLNHDAMYWYRQDPGQGLRLIYYSQIVNDFQKGDIAEGYSVSREKKESFPLTVTSAQKNPTAFYLCASLQAGANEKLFFGSGTQLSVL.

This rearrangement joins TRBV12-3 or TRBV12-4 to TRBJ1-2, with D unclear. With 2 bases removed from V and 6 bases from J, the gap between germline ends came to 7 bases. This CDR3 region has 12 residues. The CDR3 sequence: CASSLNGDGYTF. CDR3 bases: TGTGCCAGCAGTTTAAACGGGGATGGCTACACCTTC.

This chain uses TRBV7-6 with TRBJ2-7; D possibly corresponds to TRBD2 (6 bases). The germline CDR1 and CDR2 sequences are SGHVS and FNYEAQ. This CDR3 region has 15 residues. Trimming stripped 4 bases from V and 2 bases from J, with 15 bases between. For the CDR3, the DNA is TGTGCCAGCAGCTCAGACGCGGGGTTAACCTACGAGCAGTACTTC. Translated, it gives CASSSDAGLTYEQYF.

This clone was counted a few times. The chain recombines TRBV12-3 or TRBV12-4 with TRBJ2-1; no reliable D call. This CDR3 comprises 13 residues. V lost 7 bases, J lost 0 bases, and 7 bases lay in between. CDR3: CASILSSYNEQFF. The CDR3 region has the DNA TGTGCCAGCATCCTTAGCTCCTACAATGAGCAGTTCTTC.

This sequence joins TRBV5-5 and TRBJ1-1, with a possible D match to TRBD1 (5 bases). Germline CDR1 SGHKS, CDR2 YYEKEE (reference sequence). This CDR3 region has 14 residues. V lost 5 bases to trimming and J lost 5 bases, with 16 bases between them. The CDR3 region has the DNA TGTGCCAGCAGATTCGGACGGGGGAGGACTGAAGCTTTCTTT. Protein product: CASRFGRGRTEAFF.

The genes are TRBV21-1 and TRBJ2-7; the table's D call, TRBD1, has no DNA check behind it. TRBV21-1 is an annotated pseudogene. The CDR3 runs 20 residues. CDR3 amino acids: CASSKGEWDRTVPRPYEQYF. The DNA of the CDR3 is TGTGCCAGCAGCAAAGGGGAATGGGACAGGACCGTACCGAGGCCCTACGAGCAGTACTTC.

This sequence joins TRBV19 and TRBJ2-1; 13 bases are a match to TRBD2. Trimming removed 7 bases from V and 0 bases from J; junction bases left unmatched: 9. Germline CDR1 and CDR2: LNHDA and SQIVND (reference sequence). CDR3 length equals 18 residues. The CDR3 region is CASMRLAGGQSSYNEQFF. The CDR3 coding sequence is TGTGCCAGTATGCGACTAGCGGGGGGCCAAAGCTCCTACAATGAGCAGTTCTTC.